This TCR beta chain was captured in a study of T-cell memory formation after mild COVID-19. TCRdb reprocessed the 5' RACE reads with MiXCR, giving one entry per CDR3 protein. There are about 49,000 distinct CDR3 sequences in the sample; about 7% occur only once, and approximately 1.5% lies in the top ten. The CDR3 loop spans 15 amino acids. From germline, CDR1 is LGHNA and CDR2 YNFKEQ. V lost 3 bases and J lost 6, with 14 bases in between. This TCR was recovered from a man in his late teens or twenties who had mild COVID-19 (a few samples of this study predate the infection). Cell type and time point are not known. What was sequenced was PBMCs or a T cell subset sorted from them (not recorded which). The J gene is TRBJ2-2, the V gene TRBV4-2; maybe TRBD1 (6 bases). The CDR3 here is CASSQGLDRPGELFF. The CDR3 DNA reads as TGTGCCAGCAGCCAGGGATTGGACAGACCCGGGGAGCTGTTTTTT.